These 16 T cell receptor beta chains were sequenced from one sample in a study of high-grade serous ovarian cancer treatment subgroups. The assay was immunoSEQ multiplex PCR, and TCRdb's table has in-frame clones only and misses some. Found here are about 6,600 clones, 60% to 85% of them singletons; the top ten hold 5.5% to 8%. Tumor tissue was taken before any definitive surgery or chemotherapy was given. Sequencing used tumor tissue. These receptors were collected from a human donor with high-grade serous ovarian cancer.

This clone was counted a few times. The rearrangement joins TRBV7-9 to TRBJ1-5, with D unclear. The V and J ends lost 3 bases and 5 bases respectively, with 5 bases between them. CDR1 and CDR2 from the germline V gene are SEHNR and FQNEAQ (reference sequence). The CDR3 totals 12 residues. CDR3 nucleotides: TGTGCCAGCAGCTTTTTAGATCAGCCCCAGCATTTT. This sequence encodes CASSFLDQPQHF.

The chain carries TRBV7-2 and TRBJ1-4; D possibly corresponds to TRBD1 (5 bases). Trimming stripped 6 bases from V and 0 bases from J, with 8 bases between. The length of the CDR3 is 14 residues. From germline, CDR1 is SGHTA and CDR2 FQGNSA. DNA for the CDR3: TGTGCCAGCAGAGACAGTGCAACTAATGAAAAACTGTTTTTT. Its translation is CASRDSATNEKLFF.

This chain links TRBV28 with TRBJ2-6; D not resolved. Germline V gene data show CDR1 as MDHEN and CDR2 as SYDVKM. Trimming took 2 bases from V and 0 from J, leaving 8 bases between them. The CDR3 covers 16 residues. The CDR3 region is CASSLVQHSGANVLTF. CDR3 sequence (DNA): TGTGCCAGCAGTTTAGTACAGCACTCTGGGGCCAACGTCCTGACTTTC.

V gene TRBV5-8 combines with J gene TRBJ2-3, with 11 bases identical to TRBD2. Germline V gene lookup returns CDR1 SGHTS and CDR2 YDEGEE. J was trimmed by 7 bases and V by 4 bases; bases with no gene match: 5. The CDR3 extends over 14 amino acids. Written as DNA, the CDR3 is TGTGCCAGCAGCCTAGCGGGAGGTTTGAATACGCAGTATTTT. Protein sequence: CASSLAGGLNTQYF.

CDR3 bases: TGTGCCAGCAGCCCCAGCGTGGGGAGGGCCGGGGAGCTGTTTTTT. Protein: CASSPSVGRAGELFF. The V call is TRBV5-6, the J call TRBJ2-2; 7 bases line up with TRBD2. Looked up from germline, CDR1 is SGHDT and CDR2 is YYEEEE. This CDR3 is 15 amino acids long. V trimming: 4 bases; J trimming: 6 bases; junction bases outside the gene matches: 9.

This clone appeared a single time. The rearrangement links TRBV5-4 to TRBJ1-1, with 7 bases fitting TRBD1. The CDR3 is 12 amino acids. Germline V gene lookup returns CDR1 SGHNT and CDR2 YYREEE (reference sequence). V gave up 5 bases and J gave up 8 bases; unmatched junction bases: 6. This CDR3 reads CASSSDRAEAFF. CDR3 bases: TGTGCCAGCAGTTCTGACAGGGCCGAAGCTTTCTTT.

About this clone itself: Other nucleotide sequences in the sample specify the same CDR3. The CDR3 protein is CASSFRDRGGEQYF. The CDR3 DNA sequence: TGTGCCAGCAGTTTCCGGGACAGGGGGGGCGAGCAGTACTTC. The genes are TRBV27 and TRBJ2-7; TRBD1 aligns across 11 bases. The germline CDR1 and CDR2 sequences are MNHEY and SMNVEV (reference sequence). The V gene end was trimmed by 3 bases and the J gene end by 6 bases; junction bases not matched to a gene: 4. CDR3 size: 14 residues.

The chain joins TRBV28 to TRBJ1-5, with 7 bases matching TRBD1. Germline values: CDR1 MDHEN, CDR2 SYDVKM. The CDR3 is 14 residues long. Germline trimming cut 3 bases from V and 4 bases from J; bases unmatched to any gene: 3. In nucleotides, the CDR3 is TGTGCCAGCAGTTTGAAACAGGGGAATCAGCCCCAGCATTTT. Encoded protein: CASSLKQGNQPQHF.

V and J are TRBV4-1 and TRBJ1-1, with a tentative D call TRBD1 (6 bases). There are 17 residues in the CDR3. V shed 0 bases and J shed 1 base, with 15 bases lying between them. CDR1 is MGHRA, CDR2 YSYEKL, per germline. CDR3 nucleotides: TGCGCCAGCAGCCAAGATAAGATAGGACAGTCGAACACTGAAGCTTTCTTT. Protein sequence: CASSQDKIGQSNTEAFF.

V usage is TRBV9 and J usage is TRBJ2-7, with a possible D match to TRBD1 (5 bases). The V and J ends lost 3 bases and 4 bases respectively, with 11 bases between them. This CDR3 has 13 residues. The germline V gene has CDR1 SGDLS and CDR2 YYNGEE. The CDR3 DNA reads as TGTGCCAGCAGCGAGGGCAAGGGGTACGAGCAGTACTTC. It codes for CASSEGKGYEQYF.

The chain is built from TRBV28 and TRBJ2-5; weak D call: TRBD1 (5 bases). The CDR3 has 13 amino acids. CDR1 is MDHEN and CDR2 is SYDVKM in the germline V gene. Deletions cut 3 bases from V and 2 bases from J, with 7 bases between. CDR3 DNA: TGTGCCAGCAGTTTGGGGCAGCAAGAGACCCAGTACTTC. Translation: CASSLGQQETQYF.

This chain connects TRBV7-2 to TRBJ2-3; D perhaps matches TRBD2 (6 bases). With 5 bases removed from V and 0 bases from J, the gap between germline ends came to 9 bases. The germline V gene encodes CDR1 SGHTA and CDR2 FQGNSA. This CDR3 has 14 residues. This CDR3 is CASSRDFSTDTQYF. The CDR3 nucleotides read TGTGCCAGCAGCCGGGACTTTAGCACAGATACGCAGTATTTT.

The chain combines TRBV21-1 with TRBJ2-7; the table calls TRBD2, which could not be checked here. TRBV21-1 is marked as a pseudogene. The CDR3 extends over 14 amino acids. Written as DNA, the CDR3 is TGTGCCAGCAGCAAAGAGCATAGAGCCTACGAGCAGTACTTC. Its protein product is CASSKEHRAYEQYF.

A single count supports this clone. The chain has TRBV6-4 and TRBJ2-5, with D hard to call. Looked up from germline, CDR1 is MRHNA and CDR2 is SNTAGT. The CDR3 runs to 13 residues. The V end lost 2 bases, the J end lost 4 bases, and 8 bases lay between the germline ends. The CDR3 is CASSDAPGETQYF. CDR3 nucleotide sequence: TGTGCCAGCAGTGACGCACCGGGAGAGACCCAGTACTTC.

The rearrangement uses TRBV7-8 and TRBJ1-2; 7 positions match TRBD1. This CDR3 is 15 amino acids long. Germline V lookup: CDR1 SGHVS, CDR2 FQNEAQ. The J segment lost 4 bases and the V segment lost 1 base, leaving 6 bases of the junction unmatched. The CDR3: CASSLGTGTAYGYTF. In nucleotides, the CDR3 is TGTGCCAGCAGCTTAGGGACCGGGACAGCCTATGGCTACACCTTC.

The chain has TRBV5-4 and TRBJ2-7, with 16 bases fitting TRBD2. V shed 2 bases, J shed 7 bases, and the junction held 12 bases outside the gene matches. CDR3 length: 18 residues. Germline V gene lookup returns CDR1 SGHNT and CDR2 YYREEE (reference sequence). CDR3 in amino acids: CASSFAGTSGRAPGEQYF. The CDR3 DNA sequence: TGTGCCAGCAGCTTCGCCGGGACTAGCGGGAGGGCCCCGGGGGAGCAGTACTTC.